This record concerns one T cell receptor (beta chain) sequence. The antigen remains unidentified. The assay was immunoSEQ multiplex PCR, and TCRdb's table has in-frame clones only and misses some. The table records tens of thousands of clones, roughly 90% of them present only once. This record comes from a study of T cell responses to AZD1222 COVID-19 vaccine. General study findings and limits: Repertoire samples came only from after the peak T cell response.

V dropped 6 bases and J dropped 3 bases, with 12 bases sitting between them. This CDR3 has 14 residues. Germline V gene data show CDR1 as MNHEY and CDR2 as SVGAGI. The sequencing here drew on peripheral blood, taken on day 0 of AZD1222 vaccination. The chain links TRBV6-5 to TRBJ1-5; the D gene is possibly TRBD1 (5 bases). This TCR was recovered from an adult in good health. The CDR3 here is CASSRDGTNQPQHF. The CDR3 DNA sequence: TGTGCCAGCAGCCGGGACGGGACCAATCAGCCCCAGCATTTT.